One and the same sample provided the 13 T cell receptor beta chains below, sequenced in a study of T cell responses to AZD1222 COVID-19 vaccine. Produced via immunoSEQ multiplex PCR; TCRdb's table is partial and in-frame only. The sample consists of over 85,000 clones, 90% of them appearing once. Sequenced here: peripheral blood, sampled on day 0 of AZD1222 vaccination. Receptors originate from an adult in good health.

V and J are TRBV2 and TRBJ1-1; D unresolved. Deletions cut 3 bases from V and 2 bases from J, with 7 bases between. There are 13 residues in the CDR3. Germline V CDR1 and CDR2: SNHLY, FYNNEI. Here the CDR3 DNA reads TGTGCCAGCAGTGATCCTGCTAACACTGAAGCTTTCTTT. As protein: CASSDPANTEAFF.

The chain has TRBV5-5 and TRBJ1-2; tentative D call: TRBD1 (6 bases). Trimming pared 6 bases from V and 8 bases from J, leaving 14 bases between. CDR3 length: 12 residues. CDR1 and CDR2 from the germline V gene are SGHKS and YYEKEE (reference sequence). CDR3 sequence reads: CASTTQGLGYTF. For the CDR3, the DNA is TGTGCCAGCACCACTCAGGGGCTGGGCTACACCTTC.

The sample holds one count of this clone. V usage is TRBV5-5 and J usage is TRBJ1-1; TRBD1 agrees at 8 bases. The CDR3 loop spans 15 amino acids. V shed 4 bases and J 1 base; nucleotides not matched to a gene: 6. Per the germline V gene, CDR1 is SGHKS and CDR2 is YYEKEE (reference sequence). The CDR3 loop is CASSLTGTGNTEAFF. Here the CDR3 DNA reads TGTGCCAGCAGCCTGACCGGGACAGGGAACACTGAAGCTTTCTTT.

This chain's CDR3 is CASSPPVSGGRNEQFF. CDR3 coding DNA: TGCGCCAGCAGCCCGCCCGTATCCGGGGGTAGGAATGAGCAGTTCTTC. The rearrangement links TRBV5-1 to TRBJ2-1; a weak D match, TRBD2 (6 bases). The CDR3 length is 16 residues. Germline V gene data show CDR1 as SGHRS and CDR2 as YFSETQ. Trimming shortened V by 4 bases and J by 7 bases, and 21 bases separated the two germline ends. Full variable domain (missing parts from reference TRBV5-1 and TRBJ2-1): KAGVTQTPRYLIKTRGQQVTLSCSPISGHRSVSWYQQTPGQGLQFLFEYFSETQRNKGNFPGRFSGRQFSNSRSEMNVSTLELGDSALYLCASSPPVSGGRNEQFFGPGTRLTVL.

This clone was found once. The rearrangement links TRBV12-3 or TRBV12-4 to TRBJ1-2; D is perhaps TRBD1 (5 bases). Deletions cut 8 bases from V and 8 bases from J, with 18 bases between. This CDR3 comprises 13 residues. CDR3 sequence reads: CASAMGVPAGYTF. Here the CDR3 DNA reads TGTGCCAGCGCAATGGGGGTGCCTGCGGGCTACACCTTC.

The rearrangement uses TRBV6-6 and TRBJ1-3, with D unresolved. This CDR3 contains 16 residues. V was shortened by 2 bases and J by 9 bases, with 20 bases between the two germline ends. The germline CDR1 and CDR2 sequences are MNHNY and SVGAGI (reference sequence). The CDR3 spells CASSYGGSISKATIYF. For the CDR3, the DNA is TGTGCCAGCAGTTACGGAGGGTCGATTTCCAAAGCCACCATATATTTT.

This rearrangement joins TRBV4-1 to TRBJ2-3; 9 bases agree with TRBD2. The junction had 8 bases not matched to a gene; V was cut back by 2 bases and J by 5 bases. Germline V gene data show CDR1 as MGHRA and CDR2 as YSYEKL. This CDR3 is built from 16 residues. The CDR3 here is CASSQRSGGRGDTQYF. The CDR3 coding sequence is TGCGCCAGCAGCCAACGGAGCGGGGGGCGGGGAGATACGCAGTATTTT.

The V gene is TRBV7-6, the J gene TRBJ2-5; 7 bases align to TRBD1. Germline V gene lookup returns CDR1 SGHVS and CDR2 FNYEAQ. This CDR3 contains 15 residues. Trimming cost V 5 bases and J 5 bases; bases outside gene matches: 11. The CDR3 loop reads CASSRSITGAETQYF. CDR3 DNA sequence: TGTGCCAGCAGCCGATCTATTACAGGGGCTGAGACCCAGTACTTC.

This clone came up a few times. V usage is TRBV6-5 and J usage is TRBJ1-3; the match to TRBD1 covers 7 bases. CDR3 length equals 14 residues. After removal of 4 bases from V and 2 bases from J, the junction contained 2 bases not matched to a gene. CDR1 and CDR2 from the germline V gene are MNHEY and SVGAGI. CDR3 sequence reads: CASSSQGAGNTIYF. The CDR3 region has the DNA TGTGCCAGCAGTTCCCAGGGGGCTGGAAACACCATATATTTT.

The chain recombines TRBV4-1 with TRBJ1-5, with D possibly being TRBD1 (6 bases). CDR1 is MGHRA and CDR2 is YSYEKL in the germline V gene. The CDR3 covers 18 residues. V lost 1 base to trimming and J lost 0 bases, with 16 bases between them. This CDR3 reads CASSQADRNYNSNQPQHF. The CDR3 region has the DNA TGCGCCAGCAGCCAAGCCGACAGGAATTATAATAGCAATCAGCCCCAGCATTTT.

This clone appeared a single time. As DNA, the CDR3 is TGTGCCAGCAAGAGGCAACACTCCTCCTACGAGCAGTACTTC. It is translated as CASKRQHSSYEQYF. V usage is TRBV2 and J usage is TRBJ2-7; D call uncertain. In germline, CDR1 is SNHLY, CDR2 FYNNEI. Trimming shortened V by 7 bases and J by 0 bases, and 13 bases separated the two germline ends. This CDR3 has 14 amino acids.

CDR3 in DNA: TGTGCTAGTGGTCCCTCCGGGACGGTGAACACCGGGGAGCTGTTTTTT. This gives the protein CASGPSGTVNTGELFF. This chain connects TRBV12-5 to TRBJ2-2; D may correspond to TRBD1 or TRBD2 (5 bases each). The germline V gene encodes CDR1 LGHNT and CDR2 FRNRAP. Trimming removed 5 bases from V and 1 base from J, with 14 bases in between. The CDR3 runs 16 residues.

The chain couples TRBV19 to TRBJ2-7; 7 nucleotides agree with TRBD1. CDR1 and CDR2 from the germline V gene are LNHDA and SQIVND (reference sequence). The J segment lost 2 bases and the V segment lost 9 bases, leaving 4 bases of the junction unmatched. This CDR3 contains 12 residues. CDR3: CARGDSPYEQYF. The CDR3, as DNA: TGTGCCAGAGGGGACAGCCCCTACGAGCAGTACTTC. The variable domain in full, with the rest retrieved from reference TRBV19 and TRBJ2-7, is DGGITQSPKYLFRKEGQNVTLSCEQNLNHDAMYWYRQDPGQGLRLIYYSQIVNDFQKGDIAEGYSVSREKKESFPLTVTSAQKNPTAFYLCARGDSPYEQYFGPGTRLTVT.